These T cell receptor beta chains were read from a single sample in a study of shared clonotypes between healthy human individuals. The data were produced by immunoSEQ multiplex PCR, yet TCRdb's version contains in-frame clones alone and is incomplete. Of some 2 million clones listed, about 95% were seen once; the top ten hold roughly 1%. The sequenced sample consisted of naive CD8+ T cells sorted from blood. These receptors were taken from a man younger than 35 in good health. The CDR3 runs from the conserved cysteine through the conserved F or W. The D gene is left open where the match is weak. Rows give clone size only sometimes, using once, few, many, or a class for an expanded clone.

J gene | D gene | V gene | clone size | CDR3 DNA | CDR3 protein
TRBJ2-5 | . | TRBV5-6 | . | TGTGCCAGCAGCGGGGAGGACAGGCGGGAGACCCAGTACTTC | CASSGEDRRETQYF
TRBJ2-7 | TRBD1 | TRBV5-1 | few | TGCGCCAGCAGCCGGGACAGGGCTTCCTACGAGCAGTACTTC | CASSRDRASYEQYF
TRBJ2-1 | . | TRBV5-6 | . | TGTGCCAGCAGCTGGACAACGGTTTCGGAGAAGTTCTTC | CASSWTTVSEKFF
TRBJ2-7 | . | TRBV10-2 | few | TGCGCCAGCAGTCAGGGATACGAGCAGTACTTC | CASSQGYEQYF
TRBJ1-1 | . | TRBV4-1 | . | TGCGCCAGCAGCCAATCAACTGAAGCTTTCTTT | CASSQSTEAFF
TRBJ2-3 | . | TRBV5-1 | . | TGCGCCAGCAGGGCCCCCGGCGAGATAGATACGCAGTATTTT | CASRAPGEIDTQYF
TRBJ2-7 | TRBD1 | TRBV29-1 | . | TGCAGCGTCGACAGGGGGTACGAGCAGTACTTC | CSVDRGYEQYF
TRBJ2-1 | . | TRBV18 | once | TGTGCCAGCTCCCAAGGGTGGCCCTACAATGAGCAGTTCTTC | CASSQGWPYNEQFF
TRBJ1-3 | . | TRBV7-9 | . | TGTGCCAGCAGAGAAGAAGGCAACACCATATATTTT | CASREEGNTIYF
TRBJ2-7 | . | TRBV7-9 | . | TGTGCCAGCAGCTTGATCGTAGGACTGTACTACGAGCAGTACTTC | CASSLIVGLYYEQYF
TRBJ2-5 | . | TRBV4-1 | . | TGCGCCAGCAGCCACGGAGAGGGGCCCCTCCAAGAGACCCAGTACTTC | CASSHGEGPLQETQYF
TRBJ2-2 | TRBD1 | TRBV13 | . | TGTGCCAGCAGCTTACAGACAGGGTATCCCGGGGAGCTGTTTTTT | CASSLQTGYPGELFF
TRBJ2-1 | TRBD2 | TRBV27 | . | TGTGCCAGCGGAGCGGGAGCTTACAATGAGCAGTTCTTC | CASGAGAYNEQFF
TRBJ1-1 | TRBD1 | TRBV5-1 | . | TGCGCCAGCAGCCGCACAGGGGACACTGAAGCTTTCTTT | CASSRTGDTEAFF
TRBJ2-7 | . | TRBV30 | . | TGTGCCTTTAGCCGGCCCACCTACGAGCAGTACTTC | CAFSRPTYEQYF
TRBJ2-7 | TRBD1 | TRBV30 | . | TGTGCCTGGAGTGTGGGACAGGGGTACGAGCAGTACTTC | CAWSVGQGYEQYF
TRBJ1-6 | . | TRBV5-4 | . | TGTGCCAGCAGCTCGGGACCTGAGAGCTCCTATAATTCACCCCTCCACTTT | CASSSGPESSYNSPLHF
TRBJ1-5 | TRBD1 | TRBV7-2 | once | TGTGCCAGCAGCTTAGCGCAGGGGGATCAGCCCCAGCATTTT | CASSLAQGDQPQHF
TRBJ2-1 | . | TRBV13 | . | TGTGCCAGCAGCGTACGGGACTCGCTATACAATGAGCAGTTCTTC | CASSVRDSLYNEQFF
TRBJ2-7 | TRBD2 | TRBV6-5 | . | TGTGCCAGCAGTTACTCCAGCGGGGTGCCAGGGAACGAGCAGTACTTC | CASSYSSGVPGNEQYF
TRBJ2-1 | . | TRBV27 | . | TGTGCCAGCAGTTATATCGCAGGGATTCAGCATGAGCAGTTCTTC | CASSYIAGIQHEQFF
TRBJ2-1 | TRBD2 | TRBV7-2 | . | TGTGCCAGCAGCCCGATAGCGGGGGGATCCTACAATGAGCAGTTCTTC | CASSPIAGGSYNEQFF
TRBJ2-5 | . | TRBV4-3 | . | TGCGCCAGCAGCCAAGGAGTAGGGCAAGAGACCCAGTACTTC | CASSQGVGQETQYF
TRBJ2-7 | . | TRBV19 | once | TGTGCCAGTAGTACCGGGACACCTGACGCGTTTCCCTACGAGCAGTACTTC | CASSTGTPDAFPYEQYF
TRBJ2-7 | . | TRBV5-1 | . | TGCGCCAGCAGGGGAACAGTTTACCCCGAGCAGTACTTC | CASRGTVYPEQYF
TRBJ2-1 | TRBD2 | TRBV27 | . | TGTGCCAGCAGCCTAGCGGGGGGATGGAATGAGCAGTTCTTC | CASSLAGGWNEQFF
TRBJ2-7 | . | TRBV4-1 | . | TGCGCCAGCAGCCAACTCAACTACGAGCAGTACTTC | CASSQLNYEQYF
TRBJ2-5 | . | TRBV19 | . | TGTGCCAGTAGTATCGACAGCGAAGAGACCCAGTACTTC | CASSIDSEETQYF
TRBJ1-6 | . | TRBV6-1 | . | TGTGCCAGCAGCCTATTGGGGGGCGCGAGTTCACCCCTCCACTTT | CASSLLGGASSPLHF
TRBJ2-7 | TRBD1 | TRBV27 | . | TGTGCCAGCACTTCAGTTGGAACAGGGGTTTACGAGCAGTACTTC | CASTSVGTGVYEQYF
TRBJ2-7 | TRBD1 | TRBV18 | . | TGTGCCAGCTCACCAGGACAGGGGGCATCCTACGAGCAGTACTTC | CASSPGQGASYEQYF
TRBJ2-7 | . | TRBV14 | . | TGTGCCAGCAGCCAATTGACAGTCTTGAACTCCTACGAGCAGTACTTC | CASSQLTVLNSYEQYF
TRBJ2-3 | . | TRBV7-9 | . | TGTGCCAGCAGCTCCAGTCACACGGGCGCTATCACAGATACGCAGTATTTT | CASSSSHTGAITDTQYF
TRBJ1-1 | . | TRBV6-4 | . | TGTGCCAGCAGTGACCCTGGGGGTGAAGCTTTCTTT | CASSDPGGEAFF
TRBJ2-3 | . | TRBV30 | . | TGTGCCTGGACTGGGGGGACAGATACGCAGTATTTT | CAWTGGTDTQYF
TRBJ2-7 | . | TRBV27 | . | TGTGCCAGCAGTTGGGACGTCTCCTACGAGCAGTACTTC | CASSWDVSYEQYF
TRBJ2-7 | . | TRBV27 | once | TGTGCCAGCAGTTTAGGGGGCACCTACGAGCAGTACTTC | CASSLGGTYEQYF
TRBJ2-5 | . | TRBV5-4 | . | TGTGCCAGCAGCTTACTGGGGGAGACCCAGTACTTC | CASSLLGETQYF
TRBJ2-1 | . | TRBV4-1 | . | TGCGCCAGCAGCCAAGATGATAGTACGAATGAGCAGTTCTTC | CASSQDDSTNEQFF
TRBJ2-2 | . | TRBV9 | . | TGTGCCAGCAGCGTGGGGGTCACCGGGGAGCTGTTTTTT | CASSVGVTGELFF
TRBJ1-4 | . | TRBV2 | . | TGTGCCAGCAGTCACTTTACAACCACGGACGAGGAATATGAAAAACTGTTTTTT | CASSHFTTTDEEYEKLFF
TRBJ1-2 | TRBD1 | TRBV27 | . | TGTGCCAGCAGACCAACAGGGGGAGGGGGCTACACCTTC | CASRPTGGGGYTF
TRBJ2-7 | . | TRBV27 | . | TGTGCCAGCAGTTTTGGTCACTCCTACGAGCAGTACTTC | CASSFGHSYEQYF
TRBJ1-4 | . | TRBV7-9 | . | TGTGCCAGCAGCCCTAAAGGGTGGAGTAATGAAAAACTGTTTTTT | CASSPKGWSNEKLFF